Described below is a single T cell receptor (beta chain) sequence and its context. Its antigen is as yet unknown. The data derive from a study of cytomegalovirus exposure and HLA in healthy donors. Study-level results: Later analysis demonstrated an association between a missense DCLRE1C variant and TCR beta V- and J-gene trimming. An apparent linkage of common viral pathogens to several of the most significant clusters emerged in a later analysis. Being productive about 90% or about 30% of the time was typical of most TCR beta V segments in an earlier analysis.

Donors showed nominal health when sampled, although they likely had unrecorded immune exposures. The CDR3 is made up of 14 amino acids. J lost 10 bases, V lost 6 bases, and 14 bases had no gene match. The V gene's germline CDR1 is MNHNS and CDR2 SASEGT. Use of 60 Vbeta and 13 Jbeta primers characterized the PCR. Method: immunoSEQ multiplex PCR; TCRdb's copy keeps in-frame clones and lacks some. The sample shows some 110,000 clones, around 75% of them seen only once. The rearrangement uses TRBV6-1 and TRBJ1-1; 7 nucleotides match TRBD1. The sequenced sample was PBMCs. The sequence was collected from a man between 35 and 55 years old in good health and CMV-seronegative. CDR3 residues: CASRGGTGAVRAFF. The CDR3 coding sequence is TGTGCCAGCAGGGGGGGAACAGGGGCCGTACGAGCTTTCTTT.